This passage covers 30 T cell receptor beta chains from one sample sequenced in a study of vaccination and CD4 T cells after COVID-19. Treatment reported: roughly 10-day PBMC culture with coronavirus spike peptide pools or control peptides (ViraFEST assay). With the Oncomine TCR Beta short-read assay, DNA from cultured CD4+ T cells was sequenced. TCRdb re-analysed the PCR reads in MiXCR, keeping a single row per CDR3 protein. This table has under 5,000 distinct CDR3 sequences, roughly a third appearing once. No antigen is known for these receptors. The material sequenced was CD4+ T cells from blood, cultured in vitro, taken after SARS-CoV-2 vaccination. The receptors originated from a human donor who had recovered from COVID-19.

In its sample, this clonotype was seen a few times. This chain links TRBV7-8 with TRBJ1-1, with D unresolved. Germline assignment: CDR1 SGHVS and CDR2 FQNEAQ. Trimming shortened V by 6 bases and J by 4 bases, and 6 bases separated the two germline ends. This CDR3 region has 11 residues. The CDR3 region is CASSLGTEAFF. DNA for the CDR3: TGTGCCAGCAGTCTAGGCACTGAAGCTTTCTTT.

The chain carries TRBV30 and TRBJ1-6; D is perhaps TRBD1 (5 bases). V was clipped by 8 bases and J by 9 bases, with 17 bases between them. There are 13 residues in the CDR3. Germline loops: CDR1 GTSNPN, CDR2 SVGIG (reference sequence). Here the CDR3 reads CAATMGVISPLHF. In nucleotides, the CDR3 is TGTGCCGCCACGATGGGGGTCATTTCACCCCTCCACTTT.

V is TRBV19 and J is TRBJ1-5; the D is unclear. The CDR3 is made up of 15 amino acids. V was clipped by 3 bases and J by 2 bases, with 11 bases between them. The V gene's germline CDR1 is LNHDA and CDR2 SQIVND (reference sequence). The CDR3 loop reads CASSMRGVGNQPQHF. The CDR3 region has the DNA TGTGCCAGTAGTATGCGGGGAGTGGGCAATCAGCCCCAGCATTTT.

This clonotype was picked up a small number of times. The J gene is TRBJ1-5, the V gene TRBV20-1, with D possibly being TRBD1 (5 bases). Germline assignment: CDR1 DFQATT and CDR2 SNEGSKA (reference sequence). V was pared by 3 bases and J by 8 bases, with 14 bases between. This CDR3 is built from 13 residues. The CDR3 nucleotides are TGCAGTGCTAGGGACATCCCTACCGAGCCCCAGCATTTT. It specifies CSARDIPTEPQHF.

DNA for the CDR3: TGTGCCAGCAGCTCGCCGGGACGCGACACTGAAGCTTTCTTT. Encoded protein: CASSSPGRDTEAFF. V usage is TRBV28 and J usage is TRBJ1-1; maybe TRBD1 (5 bases). The CDR3 sequence is 14 residues long. Germline V gene lookup returns CDR1 MDHEN and CDR2 SYDVKM. Trimming took off 6 bases at V and 3 bases at J, with 14 bases between the two ends.

This clonotype was detected once. The chain couples TRBV11-3 to TRBJ2-2; 9 bases map to TRBD2. The CDR3 has 16 amino acids. The germline CDR1 and CDR2 sequences are SGHNT and YENEEA. The V gene end was trimmed by 5 bases and the J gene end by 0 bases; junction bases not matched to a gene: 4. The CDR3 coding sequence is TGTGCCAGCAGCCTAGGACTAGCGTCGAACACCGGGGAGCTGTTTTTT. Encoded protein: CASSLGLASNTGELFF.

As concerns this clonotype: The CDR3 does not close with the conserved phenylalanine or tryptophan, likely indicating a read error. The rearrangement uses TRBV11-2 and TRBJ1-5; the match to TRBD1 covers 7 bases. CDR3 length: 15 amino acids. Germline CDR1 and CDR2: SGHAT and FQNNGV. V lost 5 bases, J lost 6 bases, and 10 bases stayed unmatched. The CDR3 region is CASSQGGGSGQPQHL. CDR3 nucleotides: TGTGCCAGCAGCCAAGGAGGGGGCTCAGGTCAGCCCCAGCATCTT.

This clonotype was seen a few times. The chain combines TRBV7-2 with TRBJ2-1; 10 bases fit TRBD2. V was pared by 5 bases and J by 3 bases, with 4 bases of the junction left unmatched. The CDR3 is 15 residues long. Germline values: CDR1 SGHTA, CDR2 FQGNSA. The CDR3 DNA is TGTGCCAGCAGCATTAGCGGGGGGAACTACAATGAGCAGTTCTTC. Translating gives CASSISGGNYNEQFF.

The chain has TRBV21-1 and TRBJ2-5; TRBD1 was called by the table and not checked on the DNA. TRBV21-1 is an annotated pseudogene. CDR3 length: 17 residues. This chain's CDR3 is CASSKVLETGDQETQYF. CDR3 nucleotide sequence: TGTGCCAGCAGCAAAGTGTTAGAGACAGGGGATCAAGAGACCCAGTACTTC.

This clonotype has a handful of counts. The chain uses TRBV29-1 and TRBJ2-3, with 10 positions matching TRBD1. The CDR3 has 14 residues. Per the germline V gene, CDR1 is SQVTM and CDR2 is ANQGSEA. Trimming took 7 bases from V and 2 from J; bases not matched to a gene: 6. CDR3 region: CSARTGGITDTQYF. CDR3 in DNA: TGCAGCGCCAGGACAGGGGGTATCACAGATACGCAGTATTTT.

Of note for this clonotype: The germline gene is not matched at one end of the junction; a read error may be the cause. This sequence joins TRBV6-5 and TRBJ2-2; 8 bases are shared with TRBD2. The CDR3 totals 16 residues. The V gene's germline CDR1 is MNHEY and CDR2 SVGAGI. CDR3 in amino acids: CASGYRLAGNTGELFF. Written as DNA, the CDR3 is TGTGCCAGCGGTTACAGGCTAGCGGGGAACACCGGGGAGCTGTTTTTT.

This clonotype was seen only a few times. This chain uses TRBV7-2 with TRBJ2-1; D might be TRBD1 (5 bases). The germline V gene has CDR1 SGHTA and CDR2 FQGNSA. This CDR3 comprises 14 residues. Trimming took 4 bases from V and 7 from J, leaving 14 bases between them. CDR3 DNA sequence: TGTGCCAGCAGCTCGGCCAGGGCATTGAATGAGCAGTTCTTC. Amino acids: CASSSARALNEQFF.

The J gene is TRBJ1-2, the V gene TRBV30; D is perhaps TRBD1 (6 bases). Germline V gene sequence: CDR1 GTSNPN, CDR2 SVGIG (reference sequence). Trimming pared 3 bases from V and 2 bases from J, leaving 13 bases between. This CDR3 is built from 14 residues. The CDR3 sequence: CAWSRTDGNYGYTF. In DNA form, the CDR3 reads TGTGCCTGGAGCAGGACAGATGGAAACTATGGCTACACCTTC.

The rearrangement joins TRBV10-3 to TRBJ2-7, with D perhaps matching TRBD1 (6 bases). Germline assignment: CDR1 ENHRY and CDR2 SYGVKD. This CDR3 is built from 14 residues. V shed 4 bases and J shed 2 bases, with 12 bases lying between them. The CDR3 DNA reads TGTGCCATCAGTGGCGGACAGAGACCCTACGAGCAGTACTTC. Its protein product is CAISGGQRPYEQYF.

V gene TRBV7-2 combines with J gene TRBJ1-6; D may be TRBD1 (6 bases). The CDR3 extends over 15 amino acids. Germline loops: CDR1 SGHTA, CDR2 FQGNSA. V dropped 0 bases and J dropped 5 bases, with 8 bases sitting between them. The CDR3: CASSLAGAHNSPLHF. Here the CDR3 DNA reads TGTGCCAGCAGCTTAGCGGGGGCCCATAATTCACCCCTCCACTTT.

The table lists this clonotype with a few counts. CDR3 nucleotide sequence: TGTGCCAGCAGTCTGTCCTTGCGGGAGGGCACAGATACGCAGTATTTT. Protein: CASSLSLREGTDTQYF. The chain uses TRBV6-1 and TRBJ2-3; 8 bases agree with TRBD2. The CDR3 length is 16 residues. The V gene end was trimmed by 5 bases and the J gene end by 1 base; junction bases not matched to a gene: 8. CDR1 MNHNS and CDR2 SASEGT come from the germline V gene.

This sequence joins TRBV18 and TRBJ1-2; D gene unclear. CDR1 and CDR2 from the germline V gene are KGHSH and LQKENI. V lost 2 bases and J lost 6, with 10 bases in between. This CDR3 is built from 13 residues. The CDR3: CASSPGPRHGYTF. The CDR3 DNA reads as TGTGCCAGCTCACCAGGCCCTCGGCATGGCTACACCTTC.

V gene TRBV2 combines with J gene TRBJ1-2, with 9 bases that match TRBD1. This CDR3 has 12 amino acids. CDR1 is SNHLY, CDR2 FYNNEI, per germline. J gave up 8 bases and V 7 bases, and 5 bases lay outside the gene matches. This chain's CDR3 is CASTEDRGGYTF. Here the CDR3 DNA reads TGTGCCAGCACTGAGGACAGGGGCGGCTACACCTTC.

This sequence joins TRBV14 and TRBJ2-5, with TRBD2 matching 13 bases. V dropped 4 bases and J dropped 1; count of bases not matched to a gene: 3. The germline gives CDR1 SGHDN, CDR2 FVKESK. The CDR3 runs to 16 residues. This CDR3 reads CASSRGLAGAQETQYF. CDR3 DNA sequence: TGTGCCAGCAGCCGAGGACTAGCGGGAGCCCAAGAGACCCAGTACTTC.

This clonotype was seen only a few times. The chain joins TRBV20-1 to TRBJ2-7; 8 nucleotides match TRBD1. Germline CDR1 reads DFQATT; CDR2 reads SNEGSKA (reference sequence). This CDR3 contains 13 residues. V lost 6 bases and J lost 2; bases outside the gene matches: 6. The CDR3 region has the DNA TGCAGTGCGCCCGGACAGGGAGCCTACGAGCAGTACTTC. Its translation is CSAPGQGAYEQYF.

This clonotype was seen a handful of times. The rearrangement joins TRBV7-8 to TRBJ1-1; 7 nucleotides agree with TRBD1. The germline gives CDR1 SGHVS, CDR2 FQNEAQ. This CDR3 is built from 15 residues. Germline trimming cut 0 bases from V and 12 bases from J; bases unmatched to any gene: 13. The CDR3 protein is CASSLASGTVPRSFF. CDR3 nucleotides: TGTGCCAGCAGCTTAGCGAGCGGGACAGTCCCCAGATCTTTCTTT.

This clonotype was counted between two and nine times. This chain connects TRBV6-1 to TRBJ2-1; TRBD1 matches at 9 bases. CDR1 MNHNS and CDR2 SASEGT come from the germline V gene. Trimming at V came to 5 bases and at J to 0 bases, leaving 5 bases not matched to a gene. CDR3 length: 16 amino acids. For the CDR3, the DNA is TGTGCCAGCAGTAAACAGGGGGCGACCTCCTACAATGAGCAGTTCTTC. This translates into CASSKQGATSYNEQFF.

The rearrangement joins TRBV10-3 to TRBJ2-7, with 7 bases aligning to TRBD1. J lost 5 bases, V lost 6 bases, and 4 bases had no gene match. There are 12 residues in the CDR3. Germline V gene sequence: CDR1 ENHRY, CDR2 SYGVKD. CDR3 amino acids: CAISTDRDEQYF. The DNA of the CDR3 is TGTGCCATCAGCACCGACAGGGACGAGCAGTACTTC.

This clonotype was detected a few times. The DNA for the CDR3 is TGTGCCAGCAGTGCGGGACAGTCCTCCTCTGGGGCCAACGTCCTGACTTTC. Its translation is CASSAGQSSSGANVLTF. The chain recombines TRBV6-1 with TRBJ2-6; 7 bases are a match to TRBD1. Germline CDR1 is MNHNS and CDR2 is SASEGT. The CDR3 covers 17 residues. V gave up 4 bases and J gave up 0 bases; unmatched junction bases: 6.

CDR3: CSASTSGGASTDTQYF. The CDR3 DNA reads as TGCAGTGCTAGCACTAGCGGGGGAGCTAGCACAGATACGCAGTATTTT. The chain employs TRBV20-1 and TRBJ2-3; 11 nucleotides line up with TRBD2. V shed 3 bases and J 0 bases; nucleotides not matched to a gene: 5. The CDR3 has 16 residues. CDR1 DFQATT and CDR2 SNEGSKA come from the germline V gene (reference sequence).

The chain employs TRBV30 and TRBJ2-5, with D possibly called TRBD1 or TRBD2 (5 bases each). Germline loops: CDR1 GTSNPN, CDR2 SVGIG (reference sequence). V shed 4 bases and J shed 5 bases, with 14 bases lying between them. CDR3 length: 13 residues. CDR3 region: CAWTRGVSETQYF. The CDR3 coding sequence is TGTGCCTGGACGAGAGGGGTTAGCGAGACCCAGTACTTC.

The CDR3 is CAWSVEQTQYF. The CDR3 bases are TGTGCCTGGAGTGTGGAGCAGACCCAGTACTTC. The chain couples TRBV30 to TRBJ2-5; D unclear. The germline CDR1 and CDR2 sequences are GTSNPN and SVGIG (reference sequence). The CDR3 contains 11 residues. V was trimmed by 0 bases and J by 6 bases, leaving 5 bases between them.

The chain employs TRBV11-2 and TRBJ2-7; TRBD2 is a possible D gene (5 bases). Deletions cut 1 base from V and 5 bases from J, with 12 bases between. The germline gives CDR1 SGHAT, CDR2 FQNNGV. This CDR3 comprises 14 residues. The CDR3 region is CASSLGWEWDEQYF. As DNA, the CDR3 is TGTGCCAGCAGCTTAGGGTGGGAGTGGGACGAGCAGTACTTC.

V is TRBV20-1 and J is TRBJ2-7; D is ambiguous. Trimming removed 4 bases from V and 0 bases from J, with 7 bases in between. This CDR3 has 12 residues. Per the germline V gene, CDR1 is DFQATT and CDR2 is SNEGSKA (reference sequence). The CDR3 DNA sequence: TGCAGTGCTACGATTAGCTCCTACGAGCAGTACTTC. Its protein is CSATISSYEQYF.

The chain joins TRBV12-5 to TRBJ1-1; D uncertain. V lost 1 base and J lost 0, with 6 bases in between. The germline gives CDR1 LGHNT, CDR2 FRNRAP. This CDR3 region has 14 residues. CDR3 sequence: CASGLDPMNTEAFF. The DNA for the CDR3 is TGTGCTAGTGGTTTGGACCCTATGAACACTGAAGCTTTCTTT.